The present T cell receptor (beta chain) was sequenced within a study of a mutant IDH1 vaccine in newly diagnosed glioma. Trimming took off 4 bases at V and 11 bases at J, with 19 bases between the two ends. This CDR3 region has 14 residues. The germline V gene has CDR1 SGHRS and CDR2 YFSETQ. The table came from immunoSEQ multiplex PCR; TCRdb's copy has only in-frame clones and leaves some out. The sample records approximately 62,000 clones, 84% being singletons. Time point indicated: week 35, safety follow-up. Doses consisted of 300 ug of mutant IDH1 20-mer peptide each, paired with topical imiquimod. With regard to this clone: Its antigen is still unknown.

The origin of this receptor is a man aged 30 to 39 with glioma. The material sequenced was PBMCs, taken from a glioma patient whose treatment included an IDH1 peptide vaccine. V gene TRBV5-1 combines with J gene TRBJ1-5; perhaps TRBD1 as D (6 bases). The DNA for the CDR3 is TGCGCCAGCAGCGAGGGGGACGCCCGATCGGCCCAGCATTTT. Protein: CASSEGDARSAQHF.